Following are 23 T cell receptor beta chains from one sample sequenced in a study of blood T cell repertoires in COVID-19. Clones were sequenced by immunoSEQ multiplex PCR, and TCRdb holds only the in-frame ones, with some missing. The data show roughly 290,000 clones, around 91% seen once. Sequenced: peripheral blood. The receptor source for this set is a woman aged 55-69 years with acute or convalescent COVID-19.

The chain employs TRBV19 and TRBJ1-3; 7 nucleotides agree with TRBD1. J gave up 4 bases and V 5 bases, and 11 bases lay outside the gene matches. The CDR3 sequence is 16 residues long. From germline, CDR1 is LNHDA and CDR2 SQIVND (reference sequence). The CDR3 here is CASSVGQELSGNTIYF. In DNA form, the CDR3 reads TGTGCCAGTAGTGTCGGACAGGAATTGTCAGGAAACACCATATATTTT. Supplemented by reference TRBV19 and TRBJ1-3, the full variable domain reads DGGITQSPKYLFRKEGQNVTLSCEQNLNHDAMYWYRQDPGQGLRLIYYSQIVNDFQKGDIAEGYSVSREKKESFPLTVTSAQKNPTAFYLCASSVGQELSGNTIYFGEGSWLTVV.

The chain recombines TRBV7-3 with TRBJ2-2, with TRBD2 identical over 8 bases. CDR3 length equals 17 residues. Unmatched junction bases numbered 11, after V lost 5 bases and J lost 3 bases. Looked up from germline, CDR1 is SGHTA and CDR2 is FQGTGA. CDR3 amino acids: CASSPGPAGAYTGELFF. In DNA form, the CDR3 reads TGTGCCAGCAGCCCGGGCCCAGCGGGGGCTTACACCGGGGAGCTGTTTTTT.

The count of this clone is one. V gene TRBV5-4 combines with J gene TRBJ2-3; TRBD2 agrees at 7 bases. After removal of 0 bases from V and 1 base from J, the junction contained 2 bases not matched to a gene. Germline-derived CDR1 and CDR2 are SGHNT and YYREEE (reference sequence). The CDR3 loop spans 15 amino acids. The CDR3 region is CASSLDSGGTDTQYF. The CDR3 nucleotides are TGTGCCAGCAGCTTGGACAGCGGGGGCACAGATACGCAGTATTTT. The whole variable domain, filled in from reference TRBV5-4 and TRBJ2-3, reads ETGVTQSPTHLIKTRGQQVTLRCSSQSGHNTVSWYQQALGQGPQFIFQYYREEENGRGNFPPRFSGLQFPNYSSELNVNALELDDSALYLCASSLDSGGTDTQYFGPGTRLTVL.

V usage is TRBV18 and J usage is TRBJ1-6, with D possibly being TRBD1 (5 bases). The V and J ends lost 2 bases and 13 bases respectively, with 12 bases between them. The germline V gene has CDR1 KGHSH and CDR2 LQKENI. CDR3 size: 13 residues. The CDR3 sequence: CASSPGRGGPLHF. The CDR3 DNA is TGTGCCAGCTCACCAGGGAGGGGAGGCCCCCTCCACTTT.

This chain joins TRBV29-1 and TRBJ1-2; 9 bases are shared with TRBD1. V was clipped by 2 bases and J by 4 bases; unmatched bases: 2. Germline-derived CDR1 and CDR2 are SQVTM and ANQGSEA. The CDR3 length is 13 residues. The CDR3 DNA reads TGCAGCGTTGAAAAGGACAGGGGCTATGGCTACACCTTC. Encoded protein: CSVEKDRGYGYTF.

The V and J genes are TRBV5-1 and TRBJ1-6, with D uncertain. CDR1 is SGHRS, CDR2 YFSETQ, per germline. Trimming cost V 0 bases and J 9 bases, with 7 bases left between them. The CDR3 consists of 13 residues. As DNA, the CDR3 is TGCGCCAGCAGCTTGGGGAGCGGTTCACCCCTCCACTTT. Encoded protein: CASSLGSGSPLHF.

The V gene is TRBV6-5, the J gene TRBJ1-1; D is unclear. V was clipped by 7 bases and J by 5 bases, with 14 bases between them. CDR3 length equals 13 residues. Germline V gene sequence: CDR1 MNHEY, CDR2 SVGAGI. Written as DNA, the CDR3 is TGTGCCAGCACCGACACGCCGGGGACTGAAGCTTTCTTT. It translates to CASTDTPGTEAFF.

DNA of the CDR3: TGTGCCAGCAGCTGGTACACCAACCTCAAGAACACTGAAGCTTTCTTT. This sequence encodes CASSWYTNLKNTEAFF. This chain joins TRBV7-9 and TRBJ1-1; D unclear. Germline V gene data show CDR1 as SEHNR and CDR2 as FQNEAQ (reference sequence). Between the trimmed V and J ends, which lost 4 bases and 1 base, there was a span of 16 bases. This CDR3 spans 16 amino acids.

V and J are TRBV5-1 and TRBJ1-1; 7 nucleotides align to TRBD1. V shed 2 bases, J shed 4 bases, and the junction held 8 bases outside the gene matches. The CDR3 covers 15 residues. Germline V gene data show CDR1 as SGHRS and CDR2 as YFSETQ. The CDR3: CASSLQPTGVTEAFF. CDR3 coding DNA: TGCGCCAGCAGCTTACAACCCACAGGGGTCACTGAAGCTTTCTTT.

This clone came up once. CDR3 amino acids: CASSLEAIDYGYTF. Written as DNA, the CDR3 is TGTGCCAGCAGCTTGGAAGCAATTGACTATGGCTACACCTTC. The rearrangement links TRBV5-5 to TRBJ1-2; D is uncertain. The CDR3 is made up of 14 amino acids. V shed 0 bases and J shed 3 bases, with 9 bases lying between them. Germline CDR1 and CDR2: SGHKS and YYEKEE (reference sequence).

V and J are TRBV4-1 and TRBJ2-1; possibly TRBD2 for D (6 bases). The CDR3 has 16 amino acids. Germline V gives CDR1 MGHRA, CDR2 YSYEKL. The ends were cut back, 3 bases at V and 9 bases at J, with 21 bases in the middle. The CDR3 DNA reads as TGCGCCAGCAGCCACACACCCGGAGGGACTGGTCGTGAGCAGTTCTTC. This sequence encodes CASSHTPGGTGREQFF.

The genes are TRBV28 and TRBJ1-5; 9 positions match TRBD1. The J segment lost 0 bases and the V segment lost 6 bases, leaving 6 bases of the junction unmatched. Germline values: CDR1 MDHEN, CDR2 SYDVKM. There are 16 residues in the CDR3. The CDR3 sequence: CASSWVGQGSNQPQHF. The CDR3 nucleotides read TGTGCCAGCAGCTGGGTGGGACAGGGTAGCAATCAGCCCCAGCATTTT.

The chain links TRBV27 to TRBJ2-1; a possible D gene is TRBD1 (5 bases). The germline V and J ends were trimmed by 2 bases and 9 bases, with 17 bases remaining between them. The CDR3 covers 15 residues. Germline V gene lookup returns CDR1 MNHEY and CDR2 SMNVEV (reference sequence). The CDR3 loop is CASSLVDPPRAEQFF. CDR3 nucleotides: TGTGCCAGCAGTTTAGTCGACCCCCCCAGGGCTGAGCAGTTCTTC.

This clone occurred once. The CDR3 protein is CASSREDLNYGYTF. The CDR3 DNA reads TGCGCCAGCAGCCGGGAGGACTTAAACTATGGCTACACCTTC. V is TRBV5-1 and J is TRBJ1-2; D gene uncertain. Germline CDR1 is SGHRS and CDR2 is YFSETQ. This CDR3 spans 14 amino acids. V was clipped by 4 bases and J by 2 bases, with 12 bases between them.

The chain links TRBV19 to TRBJ1-2; D is perhaps TRBD1 (6 bases). This CDR3 contains 15 residues. Germline CDR1 is LNHDA and CDR2 is SQIVND (reference sequence). V was shortened by 3 bases and J by 4 bases, with 15 bases between the two germline ends. Written as DNA, the CDR3 is TGTGCCAGTAGTATCGGGCCAGGGGATGGCTATGGCTACACCTTC. Residues: CASSIGPGDGYGYTF.

The rearrangement joins TRBV30 to TRBJ1-2, with 9 bases identical to TRBD1. Trimming removed 5 bases from V and 9 bases from J; junction bases left unmatched: 1. Germline CDR1 and CDR2: GTSNPN and SVGIG (reference sequence). The CDR3 consists of 10 residues. DNA for the CDR3: TGTGCCTGGGGGACAGGGCGCTACACCTTC. Encoded protein: CAWGTGRYTF.

This clone has a single count. This sequence joins TRBV28 and TRBJ1-5; 8 positions match TRBD1. CDR3 length: 16 residues. V was clipped by 3 bases and J by 5 bases; unmatched bases: 9. Germline V gene sequence: CDR1 MDHEN, CDR2 SYDVKM. The DNA of the CDR3 is TGTGCCAGCAGTTTTCCCAGGGGGCGTAGACATCAGCCCCAGCATTTT. It encodes CASSFPRGRRHQPQHF.

The chain uses TRBV3-1 (or the pseudogene TRBV3-2) and TRBJ1-3; D is perhaps TRBD1 (5 bases). V lost 4 bases and J 0 bases, leaving 7 bases between the germline ends. Germline values: CDR1 LGHDT, CDR2 YNNKEL (reference sequence). The CDR3 length is 14 residues. In DNA, the CDR3 is TGTGCCAGCAGCCCTCAGGGCTCTGGAAACACCATATATTTT. It translates to CASSPQGSGNTIYF.

The J gene is TRBJ1-5, the V gene TRBV18, with 8 bases identical to TRBD1. After removal of 5 bases from V and 0 bases from J, the junction contained 6 bases not matched to a gene. Per the germline V gene, CDR1 is KGHSH and CDR2 is LQKENI. The length of the CDR3 is 16 residues. The CDR3 DNA follows: TGTGCCAGCTCAGCTGGACAGGGATTTAGCAATCAGCCCCAGCATTTT. This codes for CASSAGQGFSNQPQHF.

V and J are TRBV19 and TRBJ1-4, with TRBD1 matching over 8 bases. V shed 5 bases, J shed 3 bases, and the junction held 5 bases outside the gene matches. The CDR3 length is 15 residues. The germline gives CDR1 LNHDA, CDR2 SQIVND (reference sequence). CDR3 bases: TGTGCCAGTAGTCCCATGGGACAGGCTAATGAAAAACTGTTTTTT. Protein product: CASSPMGQANEKLFF.

This clone appeared a few times. The J gene is TRBJ2-2, the V gene TRBV24-1; no clear D gene. Germline V gene lookup returns CDR1 KGHDR and CDR2 SFDVKD. Trimming took 4 bases from V and 5 from J, leaving 10 bases between them. This CDR3 has 14 amino acids. CDR3 loop: CATSESYRTGELFF. The CDR3, as DNA: TGTGCCACCAGTGAATCGTACAGAACCGGGGAGCTGTTTTTT.

The chain recombines TRBV27 with TRBJ2-7; 12 bases are a match to TRBD2. CDR1 MNHEY and CDR2 SMNVEV come from the germline V gene (reference sequence). Trimming at V came to 0 bases and at J to 6 bases, leaving 6 bases not matched to a gene. CDR3 length equals 16 residues. The CDR3 region is CASSLSASGRATEQYF. CDR3 in DNA: TGTGCCAGCAGTTTATCCGCTAGCGGGAGGGCCACCGAGCAGTACTTC.

The rearrangement uses TRBV2 and TRBJ1-1; D unresolved. Germline V CDR1 and CDR2: SNHLY, FYNNEI. The CDR3 loop spans 14 amino acids. Trimming took 2 bases from V and 1 from J, leaving 8 bases between them. CDR3 region: CASSELGANTEAFF. CDR3 bases: TGTGCCAGCAGTGAACTGGGAGCGAACACTGAAGCTTTCTTT.